This T cell receptor beta chain was identified in a study of PD-1 blockade in mismatch repair-deficient tumors listed by TCRdb under 2017. Broadly, across the study: Between late 2013 and 2016, the trial enrolled 86 consecutive patients with around 11 types of mismatch repair-deficient cancer, all of whom had received prior treatment and were progressing. Deep sequencing of TCR CDR3 regions was used to track tumor-associated T cell clones in peripheral blood of patients responding to PD-1 blockade.

For this clone: The antigen it recognizes is unknown. Nothing much larger sits one base from this clone, and base qualities are not available.

Broad study findings and their caveats: Tumor-resident clones, often undetectable in blood before treatment, expanded rapidly after pembrolizumab and then contracted, generally before radiologic responses.

The CDR3 runs 19 residues from the cysteine to the phenylalanine. Left in the record is the CDR3 DNA by itself, 57 bases read in frame from the first base. CDR1 and CDR2, looked up from the germline V gene (reference sequence), are MNHEY and SMNVEV. Trimming accounts for 5 bases at V and 1 base at J, while the number of junction bases matched to no gene is 15. To prepare the library, the immunoSEQ multiplex PCR assay was applied. Sourced from immuneACCESS, this table was stored by TCRdb with only in-frame sequences that have V and J called. A share of the clones is absent; for the studies checked, an unresolved V gene accounts for under half, and the remainder has no known explanation. The sample profile shows over 100,000 clones; approximately 80% of them were found once. The top ten constitute 4.7% of the sample. Mismatch repair deficiency in every enrolled patient was established by polymerase chain reaction or immunohistochemistry. TCR sequencing was carried out for three patients who responded to pembrolizumab therapy. In the phase II trial, pembrolizumab PD-1 blockade was tested prospectively in advanced mismatch repair-deficient cancers, no matter which tissue of origin the cancers came from. Serial peripheral blood T cell samples were collected before and at multiple times after starting PD-1 blockade. Blood sampling times were reported as weeks after the first pembrolizumab dose.

The sample in question was peripheral blood, obtained 60 weeks after starting pembrolizumab. In this chain, TRBV27 is recombined with TRBJ1-2; 11 bases in the junction line up with TRBD1. The source of this sequence is an adult with mismatch repair-deficient cancer. CDR3 sequence: CASSQRGQGVSNFNYGYTF. DNA sequence: TGTGCCAGCAGTCAACGGGGACAGGGGGTATCAAACTTTAACTATGGCTACACCTTC.